Below, 29 T cell receptor beta chains from the same sample are listed, as sequenced in a study of CD8 T cells in ankylosing spondylitis. TCRdb redid the calling of the 5' RACE reads with MiXCR, one entry per CDR3 protein. The sample gives a few hundred thousand distinct CDR3 sequences, 11% of which show up once; 9.1% is in the top ten. Source material: blood, either unsorted or a sorted T cell fraction (not recorded which). The receptor source for this set is a female donor with ankylosing spondylitis or in good health (not recorded which).

The sample holds many counts of this clonotype. This chain links TRBV9 with TRBJ2-1; 12 nucleotides agree with TRBD2. The J segment lost 4 bases and the V segment lost 2 bases, leaving 1 base of the junction unmatched. The CDR3 sequence is 15 residues long. Germline V gene data show CDR1 as SGDLS and CDR2 as YYNGEE. The CDR3 DNA reads as TGTGCCAGCAGCGTTCTAGCGGGGGGGTACAATGAGCAGTTCTTC. Translating it yields CASSVLAGGYNEQFF.

This clonotype was observed a few times. The rearrangement uses TRBV28 and TRBJ1-6; D may be TRBD1 (6 bases). CDR1 and CDR2 from the germline V gene are MDHEN and SYDVKM. The V end lost 9 bases, the J end lost 7 bases, and 16 bases lay between the germline ends. The CDR3 length is 14 residues. CDR3 amino acids: CASGTPGANSPLHF. CDR3 DNA: TGTGCCAGTGGGACACCCGGAGCGAATTCACCCCTCCACTTT.

This clonotype was counted ten times or more. The chain recombines TRBV12-3 or TRBV12-4 with TRBJ1-2; tentative D call: TRBD1 (5 bases). This CDR3 region has 13 residues. V lost 2 bases and J lost 4, with 8 bases in between. DNA of the CDR3: TGTGCCAGCAGTTTACACAGGCCCTATGGCTACACCTTC. It is translated as CASSLHRPYGYTF.

A note on this clonotype: This likely comes from a read error, as the CDR3 has no conserved phenylalanine or tryptophan at its end. The gene calls are TRBV20-1 and TRBJ2-4; 11 positions match TRBD2. V trimming: 5 bases; J trimming: 8 bases; junction bases outside the gene matches: 5. Germline CDR1 DFQATT, CDR2 SNEGSKA (reference sequence). The CDR3 loop spans 13 amino acids. The CDR3 region is CSAGASGRYIQYL. For the CDR3, the DNA is TGCAGTGCTGGGGCTAGCGGGAGGTACATTCAGTACCTC.

This chain joins TRBV4-1 and TRBJ1-1, with D perhaps matching TRBD1 (6 bases). CDR1 and CDR2 (germline): MGHRA, YSYEKL. The CDR3 has 16 amino acids. V lost 0 bases to trimming and J lost 5 bases, with 16 bases between them. In DNA form, the CDR3 reads TGCGCCAGCAGCCAAGATTTAGGGGGGCCGCTTACTGAAGCTTTCTTT. As protein: CASSQDLGGPLTEAFF.

This clonotype was observed once. The rearrangement links TRBV5-5 to TRBJ1-1; tentative D call: TRBD1 (6 bases). Germline V CDR1 and CDR2: SGHKS, YYEKEE (reference sequence). Trimming removed 4 bases at V and 6 bases at J, with 16 bases between. This CDR3 is built from 14 residues. CDR3 DNA: TGTGCCAGCAGCGGAGGACAGCGGCTCGCTGAAGCTTTCTTT. Translation: CASSGGQRLAEAFF.

V is TRBV7-2 and J is TRBJ1-2; D is uncertain. CDR3 length equals 15 residues. Between the trimmed V and J ends, which lost 7 bases and 6 bases, there was a span of 21 bases. Germline loops: CDR1 SGHTA, CDR2 FQGNSA. CDR3 region: CASTRPGVETHGYTF. CDR3 nucleotides: TGTGCCAGCACCAGACCCGGGGTAGAGACCCATGGCTACACCTTC.

This clonotype was observed a few times. This chain connects TRBV14 to TRBJ2-5, with D maybe TRBD1 (5 bases). CDR1 and CDR2 (germline): SGHDN, FVKESK. The CDR3 totals 14 residues. The V gene lost 0 bases and the J gene lost 5 bases, with 10 bases spanning the gap. The CDR3 spells CASSQDGALETQYF. CDR3 nucleotide sequence: TGTGCCAGCAGCCAAGATGGGGCACTGGAGACCCAGTACTTC.

In the case of this clonotype: This may stem from a read error, because a much larger clone lies one nucleotide away. The genes are TRBV20-1 and TRBJ1-2; D gene uncertain. Trimming left V 0 bases short and J 3 bases short, with 17 bases between. Germline loops: CDR1 DFQATT, CDR2 SNEGSKA (reference sequence). The CDR3 covers 16 residues. The CDR3 region is CSARDRYSAGDYGYTF. In nucleotides, the CDR3 is TGCAGTGCTAGAGATCGGTACAGCGCCGGGGACTATGGCTACACCTTC.

This clonotype has ten or more counts. The genes are TRBV19 and TRBJ1-6; D not certain. V was pared by 3 bases and J by 6 bases, with 15 bases between. The germline CDR1 and CDR2 sequences are LNHDA and SQIVND (reference sequence). The CDR3 is 16 residues long. The CDR3 sequence: CASSISGPWGNSPLHF. In DNA, the CDR3 is TGTGCCAGTAGTATTTCTGGACCTTGGGGTAATTCACCCCTCCACTTT.

This clonotype was seen repeatedly, ten times or more. The chain couples TRBV20-1 to TRBJ1-6, with a tentative D call TRBD1 (5 bases). Per the germline V gene, CDR1 is DFQATT and CDR2 is SNEGSKA (reference sequence). With 5 bases removed from V and 7 bases from J, the gap between germline ends came to 12 bases. This CDR3 has 13 amino acids. CDR3 region: CSAPGTLNSPLHF. DNA for the CDR3: TGCAGTGCTCCCGGGACCCTAAATTCACCCCTCCACTTT.

V and J are TRBV20-1 and TRBJ2-4, with D unclear. Germline V gene sequence: CDR1 DFQATT, CDR2 SNEGSKA (reference sequence). The V and J ends lost 7 bases and 0 bases respectively, with 19 bases between them. The CDR3 has 16 residues. The CDR3 nucleotides read TGCAGTGTCACGTCCCAGAACCGAGGAGCCAAAAACATTCAGTACTTC. It encodes CSVTSQNRGAKNIQYF.

The sample holds many counts of this clonotype. This chain joins TRBV10-2 and TRBJ2-1; a weak D match, TRBD2 (6 bases). V lost 3 bases to trimming and J lost 4 bases, with 16 bases between them. This CDR3 comprises 16 residues. Germline V gene sequence: CDR1 WSHSY, CDR2 SAAADI. CDR3 DNA sequence: TGCGCCAGCAGTGAAATTAGGGACTTGGCGTACAATGAGCAGTTCTTC. Its translation: CASSEIRDLAYNEQFF.

The CDR3 nucleotides read TGTGCCAGCAGTTCCATCGATCACAGGAGCTCCTACGAGCAGTACTTC. Its translation: CASSSIDHRSSYEQYF. This chain uses TRBV28 with TRBJ2-7, with D possibly being TRBD1 (5 bases). The germline V gene encodes CDR1 MDHEN and CDR2 SYDVKM. Trimming stripped 4 bases from V and 0 bases from J, with 16 bases between. The CDR3 spans 16 residues.

Ten or more counts support this clonotype. The rearrangement joins TRBV19 to TRBJ1-5, with 7 bases fitting TRBD1. In germline, CDR1 is LNHDA, CDR2 SQIVND (reference sequence). With V trimmed by 7 bases and J by 4 bases, 4 bases remained unmatched. CDR3 size: 13 residues. Here the CDR3 reads CASNDRENQPQHF. The DNA of the CDR3 is TGTGCCAGTAACGACAGGGAAAATCAGCCCCAGCATTTT.

This clonotype has a count of ten or more. The rearrangement joins TRBV28 to TRBJ2-1; TRBD2 agrees at 9 bases. The CDR3 is made up of 15 amino acids. Trimming cost V 2 bases and J 7 bases; bases outside gene matches: 6. CDR1 is MDHEN and CDR2 is SYDVKM in the germline V gene. The CDR3 protein is CASSLLAGSPNEQFF. In DNA form, the CDR3 reads TGTGCCAGCAGTTTACTAGCGGGGTCTCCTAATGAGCAGTTCTTC.

There are many counts of this clonotype. The V and J genes are TRBV20-1 and TRBJ1-5; no reliable D call. In germline, CDR1 is DFQATT, CDR2 SNEGSKA (reference sequence). V was clipped by 1 base and J by 1 base, with 11 bases between them. The CDR3 sequence is 15 residues long. CDR3 in DNA: TGCAGTGCTAGAGTTCTGGGTTTGAGCAATCAGCCCCAGCATTTT. This translates into CSARVLGLSNQPQHF.

This clonotype was counted at least ten times. V gene TRBV5-1 combines with J gene TRBJ1-5; no clear D gene. V lost 1 base, J lost 11 bases, and 19 bases lay in between. The CDR3 sequence is 15 residues long. Germline V lookup: CDR1 SGHRS, CDR2 YFSETQ. The CDR3 spells CASSLSGEAGVAQHF. The CDR3, as DNA: TGCGCCAGCAGCTTGAGCGGGGAGGCGGGAGTGGCCCAGCATTTT.

This clonotype was picked up many times. V gene TRBV18 combines with J gene TRBJ2-1; 10 bases fit TRBD2. Germline V gives CDR1 KGHSH, CDR2 LQKENI. The V and J ends lost 0 bases and 4 bases, in that order; junction bases with no gene match: 3. The CDR3 spans 16 residues. The CDR3 DNA is TGTGCCAGCTCACCACCAACTAGCGGGGAATACAATGAGCAGTTCTTC. This gives the protein CASSPPTSGEYNEQFF. The full variable domain, with the rest looked up from reference TRBV18 and TRBJ2-1, is NAGVMQNPRHLVRRRGQEARLRCSPMKGHSHVYWYRQLPEEGLKFMVYLQKENIIDESGMPKERFSAEFPKEGPSILRIQQVVRGDSAAYFCASSPPTSGEYNEQFFGPGTRLTVL.

This clonotype was seen repeatedly, ten times or more. This chain joins TRBV12-3 or TRBV12-4 and TRBJ2-3, with 10 bases identical to TRBD2. V gave up 6 bases and J gave up 5 bases; unmatched junction bases: 8. This CDR3 has 15 residues. This chain's CDR3 is CASRSGGVIGDTQYF. The DNA of the CDR3 is TGTGCCAGCAGGAGCGGGGGGGTAATAGGAGATACGCAGTATTTT.

This clonotype was seen many times. The chain carries TRBV7-2 and TRBJ2-3, with D uncertain. V was shortened by 4 bases and J by 0 bases, with 14 bases between the two germline ends. The CDR3 has 16 residues. Germline assignment: CDR1 SGHTA and CDR2 FQGNSA. In nucleotides, the CDR3 is TGTGCCAGCAGCTCCCCGTCGTTGCTTAGCACAGATACGCAGTATTTT. Translation gives CASSSPSLLSTDTQYF. The full variable domain, in which reference TRBV7-2 and TRBJ2-3 provide the parts outside the CDR3, is GAGVSQSPSNKVTEKGKDVELRCDPISGHTALYWYRQSLGQGLEFLIYFQGNSAPDKSGLPSDRFSAERTGGSVSTLTIQRTQQEDSAVYLCASSSPSLLSTDTQYFGPGTRLTVL.

This clonotype has a count of ten or more. The chain is built from TRBV5-6 and TRBJ1-2, with D hard to call. The CDR3 extends over 13 amino acids. The ends were cut back, 1 base at V and 4 bases at J, with 8 bases in the middle. CDR1 SGHDT and CDR2 YYEEEE come from the germline V gene. The CDR3 DNA reads as TGTGCCAGCAGCTTGAAGAATTCCTATGGCTACACCTTC. This encodes CASSLKNSYGYTF.

The rearrangement uses TRBV11-2 and TRBJ2-2; 14 bases agree with TRBD2. CDR1 is SGHAT, CDR2 FQNNGV, per germline. V lost 3 bases and J lost 1; bases outside the gene matches: 7. The CDR3 is 19 residues long. The CDR3 bases are TGTGCCAGCAGCTTTCGGACTAGCGGGAGGACCATGAACACCGGGGAGCTGTTTTTT. Translated, it gives CASSFRTSGRTMNTGELFF.

This clonotype came up a few times. V gene TRBV5-5 combines with J gene TRBJ2-3, with 8 bases aligning to TRBD1. Germline V gene lookup returns CDR1 SGHKS and CDR2 YYEKEE (reference sequence). The CDR3 runs 15 residues. V was pared by 1 base and J by 6 bases, with 7 bases of the junction left unmatched. CDR3 in amino acids: CASSLWTGLGDTQYF. CDR3 in DNA: TGTGCCAGCAGCTTGTGGACAGGGTTAGGGGATACGCAGTATTTT.

This chain links TRBV11-2 with TRBJ2-1; 16 bases map to TRBD2. Germline CDR1 SGHAT, CDR2 FQNNGV. The CDR3 spans 18 residues. V trimming: 5 bases; J trimming: 2 bases; junction bases outside the gene matches: 6. CDR3 residues: CASSPYGTSGRAYNEQFF. The CDR3 DNA reads TGTGCCAGCAGCCCTTATGGGACTAGCGGGAGGGCCTACAATGAGCAGTTCTTC.

This clonotype was seen ten or more times. The chain has TRBV9 and TRBJ2-7; no clear D gene. The germline CDR1 and CDR2 sequences are SGDLS and YYNGEE. The CDR3 is 14 residues long. The germline V and J ends were trimmed by 0 bases and 2 bases, with 9 bases remaining between them. CDR3: CASSVDPRPYEQYF. The CDR3 nucleotides read TGTGCCAGCAGCGTAGATCCGCGGCCCTACGAGCAGTACTTC.

This clonotype was picked up many times. This chain joins TRBV5-4 and TRBJ1-3; D may be TRBD1 (5 bases). Germline loops: CDR1 SGHNT, CDR2 YYREEE (reference sequence). The V end was cut by 4 bases, the J end by 1 base, with 15 bases between. The CDR3 spans 16 residues. CDR3 nucleotides: TGTGCCAGCAGCCCTGGGGGTGCTGGATCTGGAAACACCATATATTTT. Its translation: CASSPGGAGSGNTIYF.

In the case of this clonotype: Since a much larger clone is just one base distant, this may be a read error. The V gene is TRBV5-1, the J gene TRBJ1-1; possibly TRBD1 for D (5 bases). CDR1 SGHRS and CDR2 YFSETQ come from the germline V gene. This CDR3 contains 14 residues. CDR3 coding DNA: TGCGCCAACAGCTCAAGCGGGGCGTACACTGAAGCTTTCTTT. It encodes CANSSSGAYTEAFF.

This clonotype was detected a few times. The chain is built from TRBV5-5 and TRBJ2-3; weak D call: TRBD2 (5 bases). Germline CDR1 and CDR2: SGHKS and YYEKEE (reference sequence). CDR3 size: 15 residues. The V and J ends lost 0 bases and 0 bases respectively, with 8 bases between them. The DNA for the CDR3 is TGTGCCAGCAGCTTGGTCCGGACTAGCACAGATACGCAGTATTTT. This codes for CASSLVRTSTDTQYF.